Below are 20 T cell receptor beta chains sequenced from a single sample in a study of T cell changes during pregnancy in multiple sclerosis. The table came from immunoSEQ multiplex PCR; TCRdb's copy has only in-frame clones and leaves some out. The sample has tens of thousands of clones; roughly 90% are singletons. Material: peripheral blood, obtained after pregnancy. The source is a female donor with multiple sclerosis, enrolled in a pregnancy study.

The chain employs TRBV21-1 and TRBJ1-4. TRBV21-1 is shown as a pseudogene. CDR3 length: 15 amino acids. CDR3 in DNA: TGTGCCAGCAGCATGAGGACGCGGGCATGCGAAAAACTGTTTTTT. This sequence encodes CASSMRTRACEKLFF.

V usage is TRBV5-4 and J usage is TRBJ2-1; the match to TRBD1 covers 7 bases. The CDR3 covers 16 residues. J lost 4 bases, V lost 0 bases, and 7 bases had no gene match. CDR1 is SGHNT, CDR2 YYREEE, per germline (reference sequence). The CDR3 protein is CASSLGGGGWYNEQFF. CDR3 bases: TGTGCCAGCAGCTTGGGAGGGGGCGGATGGTACAATGAGCAGTTCTTC.

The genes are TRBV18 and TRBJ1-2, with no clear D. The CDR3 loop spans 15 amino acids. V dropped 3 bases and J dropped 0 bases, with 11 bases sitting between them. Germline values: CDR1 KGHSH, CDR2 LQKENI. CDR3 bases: TGTGCCAGCTCACCTGACCGAGGAACTAACTATGGCTACACCTTC. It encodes CASSPDRGTNYGYTF.

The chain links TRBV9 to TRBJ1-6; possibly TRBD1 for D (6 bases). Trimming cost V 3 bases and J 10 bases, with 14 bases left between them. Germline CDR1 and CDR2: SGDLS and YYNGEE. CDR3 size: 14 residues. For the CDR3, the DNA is TGTGCCAGCAGCGCGGACAGTCTGGGCTCACCCCTCCACTTT. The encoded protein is CASSADSLGSPLHF.

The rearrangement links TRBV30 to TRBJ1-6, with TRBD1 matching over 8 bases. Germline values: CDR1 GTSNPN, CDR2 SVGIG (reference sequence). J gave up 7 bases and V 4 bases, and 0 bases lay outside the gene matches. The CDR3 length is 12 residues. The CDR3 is CAWNRGNSPLHF. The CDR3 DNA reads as TGTGCCTGGAACAGGGGGAATTCACCCCTCCACTTT.

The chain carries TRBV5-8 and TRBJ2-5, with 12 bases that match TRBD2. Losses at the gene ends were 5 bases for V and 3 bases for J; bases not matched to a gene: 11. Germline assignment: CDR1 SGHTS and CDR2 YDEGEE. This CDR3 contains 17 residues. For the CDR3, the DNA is TGTGCCAGCAGTTCAGCAGGACTAGCGGGGCTAAAAGAGACCCAGTACTTC. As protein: CASSSAGLAGLKETQYF.

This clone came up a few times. In DNA form, the CDR3 reads TGTGCCATCAGCGCTCTGTGGGGGGGAACCACTGAAGCTTTCTTT. It encodes CAISALWGGTTEAFF. The chain links TRBV10-3 to TRBJ1-1, with D tentatively TRBD1 (5 bases). This CDR3 spans 15 amino acids. V dropped 6 bases and J dropped 4 bases, with 18 bases sitting between them. Germline assignment: CDR1 ENHRY and CDR2 SYGVKD.

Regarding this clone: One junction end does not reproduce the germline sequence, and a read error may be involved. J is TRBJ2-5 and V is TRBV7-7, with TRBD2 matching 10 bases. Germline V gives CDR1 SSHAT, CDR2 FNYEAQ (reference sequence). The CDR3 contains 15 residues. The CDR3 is CASSLGLAGAQTQYF. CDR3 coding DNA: TGTGCTAGCAGCTTAGGGCTAGCGGGGGCCCAGACCCAGTACTTC.

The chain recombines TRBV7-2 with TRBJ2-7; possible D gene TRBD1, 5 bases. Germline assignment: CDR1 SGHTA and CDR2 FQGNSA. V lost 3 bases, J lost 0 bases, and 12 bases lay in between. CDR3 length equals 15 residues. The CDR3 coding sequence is TGTGCCAGCAGCTTTGACAGATCCTACTCCTACGAGCAGTACTTC. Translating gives CASSFDRSYSYEQYF. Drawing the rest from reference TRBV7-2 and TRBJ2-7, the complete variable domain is GAGVSQSPSNKVTEKGKDVELRCDPISGHTALYWYRQSLGQGLEFLIYFQGNSAPDKSGLPSDRFSAERTGGSVSTLTIQRTQQEDSAVYLCASSFDRSYSYEQYFGPGTRLTVT.

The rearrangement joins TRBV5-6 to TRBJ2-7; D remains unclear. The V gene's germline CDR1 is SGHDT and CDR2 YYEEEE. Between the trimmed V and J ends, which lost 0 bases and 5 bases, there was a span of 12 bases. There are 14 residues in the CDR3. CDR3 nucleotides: TGTGCCAGCAGCTTGGGTCAGAGGTACCACGAGCAGTACTTC. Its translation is CASSLGQRYHEQYF.

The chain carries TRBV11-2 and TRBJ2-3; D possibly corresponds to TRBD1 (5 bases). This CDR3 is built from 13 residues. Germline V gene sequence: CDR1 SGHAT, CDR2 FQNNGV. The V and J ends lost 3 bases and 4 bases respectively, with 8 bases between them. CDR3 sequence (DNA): TGTGCCAGCAGCTTGGGGCCCTCAGATACGCAGTATTTT. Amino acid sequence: CASSLGPSDTQYF.

The CDR3 DNA reads TGCGCCAGCAGCCTTCTCGGACAGATAGCCAAAAACATTCAGTACTTC. This sequence encodes CASSLLGQIAKNIQYF. The genes are TRBV4-1 and TRBJ2-4; tentatively, D is TRBD1 (6 bases). The CDR3 length is 16 residues. The V gene lost 4 bases and the J gene lost 0 bases, with 13 bases spanning the gap. The germline gives CDR1 MGHRA, CDR2 YSYEKL.

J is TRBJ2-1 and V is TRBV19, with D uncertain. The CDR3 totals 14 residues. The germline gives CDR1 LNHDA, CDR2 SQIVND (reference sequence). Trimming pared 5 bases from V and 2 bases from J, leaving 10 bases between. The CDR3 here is CASSSRRAYNEQFF. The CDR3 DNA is TGTGCCAGTAGTTCCCGGAGAGCCTACAATGAGCAGTTCTTC. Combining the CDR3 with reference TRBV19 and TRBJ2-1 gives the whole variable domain DGGITQSPKYLFRKEGQNVTLSCEQNLNHDAMYWYRQDPGQGLRLIYYSQIVNDFQKGDIAEGYSVSREKKESFPLTVTSAQKNPTAFYLCASSSRRAYNEQFFGPGTRLTVL.

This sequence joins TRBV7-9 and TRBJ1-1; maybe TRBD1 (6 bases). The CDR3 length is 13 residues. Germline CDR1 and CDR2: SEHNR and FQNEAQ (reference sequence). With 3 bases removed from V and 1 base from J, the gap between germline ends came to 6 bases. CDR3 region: CASSLTGNTEAFF. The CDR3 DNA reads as TGTGCCAGCAGCTTGACAGGGAACACTGAAGCTTTCTTT.

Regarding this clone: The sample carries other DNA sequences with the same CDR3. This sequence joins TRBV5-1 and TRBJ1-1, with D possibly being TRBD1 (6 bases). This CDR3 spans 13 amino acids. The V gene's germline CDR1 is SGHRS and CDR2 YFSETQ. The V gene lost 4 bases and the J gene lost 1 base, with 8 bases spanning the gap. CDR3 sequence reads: CASSRGQNTEAFF. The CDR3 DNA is TGCGCCAGCAGCAGGGGACAGAACACTGAAGCTTTCTTT. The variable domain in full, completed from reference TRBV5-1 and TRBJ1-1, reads KAGVTQTPRYLIKTRGQQVTLSCSPISGHRSVSWYQQTPGQGLQFLFEYFSETQRNKGNFPGRFSGRQFSNSRSEMNVSTLELGDSALYLCASSRGQNTEAFFGQGTRLTVV.

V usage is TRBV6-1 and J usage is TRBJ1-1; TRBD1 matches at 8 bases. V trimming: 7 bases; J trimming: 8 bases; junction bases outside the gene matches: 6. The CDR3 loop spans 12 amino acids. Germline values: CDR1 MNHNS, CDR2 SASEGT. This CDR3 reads CASTSRGLEAFF. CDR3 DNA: TGTGCCAGCACCAGCAGGGGGCTCGAAGCTTTCTTT.

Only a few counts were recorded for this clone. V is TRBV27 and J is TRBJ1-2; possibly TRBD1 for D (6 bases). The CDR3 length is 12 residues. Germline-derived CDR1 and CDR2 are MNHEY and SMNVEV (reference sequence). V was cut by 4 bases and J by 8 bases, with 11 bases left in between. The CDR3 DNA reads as TGTGCCAGCAGTTCGACAGGTCAAGGCTACACCTTC. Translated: CASSSTGQGYTF.

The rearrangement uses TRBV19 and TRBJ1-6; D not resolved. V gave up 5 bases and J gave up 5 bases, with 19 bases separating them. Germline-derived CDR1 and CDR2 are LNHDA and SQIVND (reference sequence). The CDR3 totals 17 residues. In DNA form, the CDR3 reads TGTGCCAGTAGTCTCGCCGGGGATGGGGTCAATAATTCACCCCTCCACTTT. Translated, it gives CASSLAGDGVNNSPLHF.

In DNA form, the CDR3 reads TGTGCCAGCAGCTTACGACAGGGCTACGAGCAGTACTTC. Its translation: CASSLRQGYEQYF. The chain combines TRBV28 with TRBJ2-7; 7 bases agree with TRBD1. The trim removed 6 bases at V and 3 bases at J, leaving 5 bases unmatched. The germline CDR1 and CDR2 sequences are MDHEN and SYDVKM. CDR3 length: 13 amino acids.

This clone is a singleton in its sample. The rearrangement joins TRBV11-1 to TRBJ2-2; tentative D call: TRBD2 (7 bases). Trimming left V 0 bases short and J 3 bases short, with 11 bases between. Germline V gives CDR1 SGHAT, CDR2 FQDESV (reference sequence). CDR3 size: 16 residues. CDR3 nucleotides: TGTGCCAGCAGCTTAGCGCGGCGGGGGCACACCGGGGAGCTGTTTTTT. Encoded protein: CASSLARRGHTGELFF.